This is a list of T cell receptor beta chains from one sample in a study of blood T cell repertoires in COVID-19. The repertoire was sequenced with immunoSEQ multiplex PCR; TCRdb's copy has only in-frame clones and lacks some. The table records some 120,000 clones, 85% of them present only once. The sequencing input was peripheral blood. Every receptor here comes from a woman of 80 years or more with acute or convalescent COVID-19. CDR3s include the opening cysteine and the closing phenylalanine or tryptophan.

v_gene	CDR3aa
TRBV12-5	CASGLVLGSRMSSYNSPLHF
TRBV6-5	CASSLTFRGPQPQHF
TRBV19	CASSIPSGTGNTIYF
TRBV12-3/TRBV12-4	CASSRTGSVQYF
TRBV5-1	CASSADNSGNTIYF
TRBV19	CASSLPTLLATALYEQYF
TRBV5-1	CASSLVTGNNNEQFF
TRBV5-1	CASSLEAGGPGEQFF
TRBV7-9	CASSATGTGYNEQFF
TRBV6-2/TRBV6-3	CASSGPGQGDYEQYF
TRBV12-3/TRBV12-4	CASSLGTDRYAFF
TRBV6-1	CASSEGWRQAVYGYTF
TRBV12-3/TRBV12-4	CASSQGQHGYTF
TRBV5-1	CASKTRAGGYNEQFF
TRBV6-6	CASSGTGRIQPQHF
TRBV6-5	CASKLLGGTDTQYF
TRBV6-5	CASTFERVAYGYTF
TRBV5-1	CASSSDSNLNTEAFF
TRBV5-1	CASSFLPGVRNSPLHF
TRBV4-2	CASSQESSTRRLFYGYTF
TRBV7-2	CASSRSGNTIYF
TRBV13	CASSYRGNTIYF
TRBV20-1	CSASSGPDTQYF
TRBV12-3/TRBV12-4	CASSGQLVLF
TRBV5-1	CASSGEGSGSTSTDTQYF
TRBV25-1	CASSRTGTVSGYTF
TRBV6-6	CASRRDSNTEAFF
TRBV6-1	CASSVNTGYSNQPQHF
TRBV5-1	CASTPGVGGYTF
TRBV3-1/TRBV3-2	CASSQNRGEKLFF
TRBV2	CASTAQGAGGELFF
TRBV28	CASRTGFRMNTEAFF
TRBV5-5	CASSDRRGNTEAFF
TRBV7-7	CASSPGRDQPQHF
TRBV27	CASSGGSISSYNEQFF
TRBV7-6	CASSPEPGANVLTF
TRBV4-2	CASSQALAGGRETQYF
TRBV5-6	CASSLDTVYNEQFF
TRBV19	CASSIGVTAGSGQPQHF
TRBV3-1/TRBV3-2	CASSDRAHEQYF
TRBV6-2/TRBV6-3	CASSARTDLPGYTF
TRBV28	CASSLNIGNTIYF
TRBV12-3/TRBV12-4	CASSSTGGRGQYF
TRBV12-3/TRBV12-4	CASSLTGAQHF
TRBV5-5	CASSLRLAANEQFF
TRBV3-1/TRBV3-2	CASSEIGGAPYEQYF
TRBV6-6	CASSHIQGTEAFF
TRBV28	CATNSRVSNSPLHF
TRBV20-1	CSAEPTGSFF